This T cell receptor (beta chain) originates from a study of blood T cell repertoires in COVID-19. Here immunoSEQ multiplex PCR was the method, and the copy in TCRdb shows in-frame clones only, minus some. The data hold roughly 60,000 clones, with approximately 75% observed a single time. V shed 1 base and J 2 bases; nucleotides not matched to a gene: 1. Germline V lookup: CDR1 LGHDT, CDR2 YNNKEL (reference sequence). The CDR3 spans 14 residues. This receptor was obtained from a man older than 75 with acute or convalescent COVID-19. The V call is TRBV3-1 (or the pseudogene TRBV3-2), the J call TRBJ1-1; 7 bases are a match to TRBD1. Sequencing was carried out using peripheral blood. The CDR3 DNA sequence: TGTGCCAGCAGCCAAGGACAGGGAAACACTGAAGCTTTCTTT. Its translation is CASSQGQGNTEAFF.